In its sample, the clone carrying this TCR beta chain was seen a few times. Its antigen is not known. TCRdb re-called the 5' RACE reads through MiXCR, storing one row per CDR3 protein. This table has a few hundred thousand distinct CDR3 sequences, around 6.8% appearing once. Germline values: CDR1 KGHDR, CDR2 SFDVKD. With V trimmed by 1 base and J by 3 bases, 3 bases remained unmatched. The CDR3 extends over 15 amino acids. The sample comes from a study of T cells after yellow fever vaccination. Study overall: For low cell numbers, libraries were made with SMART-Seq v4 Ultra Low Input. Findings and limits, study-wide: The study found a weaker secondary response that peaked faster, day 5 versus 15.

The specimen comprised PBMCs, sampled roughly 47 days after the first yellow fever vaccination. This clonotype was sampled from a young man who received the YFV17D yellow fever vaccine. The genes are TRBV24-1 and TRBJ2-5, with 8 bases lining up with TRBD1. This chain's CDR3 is CATSDFYRGEETQYF. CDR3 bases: TGTGCCACCAGTGATTTCTACAGGGGGGAAGAGACCCAGTACTTC.